The rows below give T cell receptor beta chains drawn from one sample of a study of T-cell memory formation after mild COVID-19. TCRdb analysed the 5' RACE reads with MiXCR anew, one entry per CDR3 protein. The sample contains 200,000 to 250,000 distinct CDR3 sequences, 15% to 20% of which appear only once. The sequencing sample was made of PBMCs or a T cell subset sorted from them (not recorded which). Receptors were obtained from a man aged 18 to 30 who had mild COVID-19 (a few samples of this study predate the infection). Cell type and time point are not known. Both conserved end residues are part of each CDR3. The order of the fields is clone size, CDR3 length, V gene, D gene, J gene, CDR3 DNA, CDR3 protein. The D gene is left open where the match is weak. Only part of the rows carry a size: once, few, many, or a class if the clone is expanded.

NA	14	TRBV10-3	NA	TRBJ2-5	TGTGCCACCCAAGCAACAGGGTCGGAAGAGACCCAGTACTTC	CATQATGSEETQYF
few	14	TRBV5-4	NA	TRBJ1-3	TGTGCCAGCAGTTCCAGGGTCTCTGGAAACACCATATATTTT	CASSSRVSGNTIYF
NA	14	TRBV29-1	TRBD1	TRBJ1-1	TGCAGCTTACGTCCCAGGGGGCAGGACACTGAAGCTTTCTTT	CSLRPRGQDTEAFF
NA	16	TRBV3-1	NA	TRBJ2-5	TGTGCCAGCAGCCAGGCCGGACCAAGGGGAACAGAGACCCAGTACTTC	CASSQAGPRGTETQYF
few	11	TRBV20-1	NA	TRBJ1-1	TGCAGTGCTCCGAGCTACGCTGAAGCTTTCTTT	CSAPSYAEAFF
many	19	TRBV6-2/TRBV6-3	TRBD2	TRBJ2-2	TGTGCCAGCAGTTACTCCGGGACTAGCGGGGGATGGAACACCGGGGAGCTGTTTTTT	CASSYSGTSGGWNTGELFF
NA	15	TRBV14	NA	TRBJ2-3	TGTGCCAGCAGCCAAGATCCCAGTAGCACAGATACGCAGTATTTT	CASSQDPSSTDTQYF
NA	15	TRBV5-5	TRBD2	TRBJ2-5	TGTGCCAGCAGCCCCCGGGCGGGGGGCGGAGAGACCCAGTACTTC	CASSPRAGGGETQYF
few	14	TRBV5-4	TRBD1	TRBJ2-2	TGTGCCAGCAGTTGGACAGGGAGGCCGGGGGAGCTGTTTTTT	CASSWTGRPGELFF
once	19	TRBV24-1	TRBD1	TRBJ1-5	TGTGCCACCAGTGGCACGCCGGTACAGGGGGCTAAAAGCAATCAGCCCCAGCATTTT	CATSGTPVQGAKSNQPQHF
NA	14	TRBV9	TRBD1	TRBJ1-2	TGTGCCAGCAGCCCACAGGGGGAGTTCTATGGCTACACCTTC	CASSPQGEFYGYTF